Described below is a single TCR beta chain sequence and its context. The antigen remains undetermined. The repertoire was sequenced with immunoSEQ multiplex PCR; TCRdb's copy has only in-frame clones and lacks some. Among around 100,000 clones listed, 80% to 90% were seen once. Trimming pared 2 bases from V and 5 bases from J, leaving 16 bases between. This CDR3 comprises 15 residues. Germline lookup yields CDR1 SGHRS and CDR2 YFSETQ. This entry comes from a study of T cell responses to AZD1222 COVID-19 vaccine. Study-level findings and limits: Just five to seven people given AZD1222 tested seropositive at baseline. Donors, mostly white British, included more females; clonal diversity was possibly underestimated. There were repertoire samples only from the period after the peak T cell response.

The input for sequencing was peripheral blood, taken on day 0 of AZD1222 vaccination. This clonotype originated in an adult in good health. This rearrangement joins TRBV5-1 to TRBJ1-2; possibly TRBD1 for D (6 bases). The CDR3, as DNA: TGCGCCAGCAGCTTAACCGGGACAACCAAATATGGCTACACCTTC. As protein: CASSLTGTTKYGYTF.